The T cell receptor beta chain described here comes from a study of T-cell memory formation after mild COVID-19. Study-wide results and caveats: CD8+ contracting clones occupied EMRA, while CD4+ ones occupied mainly CM and EM. Pre-infection memory showed some responding clones, and this suggested that cross-reactive memory joined.

TCRalpha and TCRbeta libraries used 5'RACE with constant-segment primers and UMIs. TCRdb itself ran the 5' RACE reads through MiXCR, one entry per CDR3 protein. This table has roughly 310,000 distinct CDR3 sequences, around 15% appearing once. About this clonotype itself: The antigen is not known.

There are 17 residues in the CDR3. Germline CDR1 is SNHLY and CDR2 is FYNNEI. The J segment lost 0 bases and the V segment lost 7 bases, leaving 11 bases of the junction unmatched. The TCR originated in a man between 18 and 29 years old who had mild COVID-19 (a few samples of this study predate the infection). Cell type and time point are not known. Sequencing was done on a sample of PBMCs or a T cell subset sorted from them (not recorded which). The rearrangement joins TRBV2 to TRBJ1-4; 7 bases fit TRBD1. The CDR3 protein is CASTLPRDRSTNEKLFF. The CDR3 DNA reads TGTGCCAGCACCCTACCCCGGGACAGATCAACTAATGAAAAACTGTTTTTT.